Below are 4 T cell receptor beta chains sequenced from a single sample in a study of beta chain features in type 1 diabetes (dated 2018 in TCRdb). The investigation overall reported the following: A moderate but significant shortening of TCRB CDR3 length was observed in type 1 diabetes patients in all four CD4+ subsets.

For these TCRs, the target antigens are not known. Preparation of the library involved the immunoSEQ multiplex PCR assay. The entire amount of isolated RNA was reverse transcribed using the High Capacity cDNA Reverse Transcription Kit, so the sequenced TCRB transcripts were expressed ones. TCRdb re-hosts the immuneACCESS table, in-frame sequences only. Its copies lack some clones; in the studies checked, an unresolved V gene accounts for under half of them, and the cause for the rest is not known. The sample records some 150,000 clones, more than 10% of which are singletons. Together, the top ten hold roughly 1.4% of the sample. The source material was central memory CD4+ T cells from blood. Every receptor here comes from a man aged 18 to 30 with type 1 diabetes.

The chain has TRBV28 and TRBJ1-2; D is undetermined. The CDR3 extends over 14 amino acids. The germline CDR1 and CDR2 sequences are MDHEN and SYDVKM. Trimming pared 4 bases from V and 2 bases from J, leaving 11 bases between. The CDR3 coding sequence is TGTGCCAGCAGTTCCACTGGCCCGAACTATGGCTACACCTTC. Translated, it gives CASSSTGPNYGYTF.

A word on this clone: This same CDR3 is encoded by further DNA sequences in the sample. The chain has TRBV4-2 and TRBJ2-3; D is undetermined. The CDR3 sequence is 15 residues long. Trimming shortened V by 2 bases and J by 2 bases, and 11 bases separated the two germline ends. Germline V CDR1 and CDR2: LGHNA, YNFKEQ. The CDR3, as DNA: TGTGCCAGCAGCCAACTGCTCGACTCCACAGATACGCAGTATTTT. It codes for CASSQLLDSTDTQYF.

This chain connects TRBV20-1 to TRBJ2-1, with 7 bases fitting TRBD1. The germline V gene has CDR1 DFQATT and CDR2 SNEGSKA (reference sequence). There are 11 residues in the CDR3. The chain's CDR3 is CAGTEGDEQFF. In nucleotides, the CDR3 is TGCGCCGGGACAGAGGGCGATGAGCAGTTCTTC.

This clone came up a few times. The DNA of the CDR3 is TGTGCCAGCAAGATACAGGGCCGCAATCAGCCCCAGCATTTT. This gives the protein CASKIQGRNQPQHF. The rearrangement uses TRBV2 and TRBJ1-5; a weak D match, TRBD1 (6 bases). The CDR3 is 14 residues long. Germline V lookup: CDR1 SNHLY, CDR2 FYNNEI. The germline V and J ends were trimmed by 7 bases and 2 bases, with 12 bases remaining between them.